The TCR beta chain under discussion was sequenced for a study of T cells in Graves' hyperthyroidism and ophthalmopathy. Amplified TCR beta CDR3 regions came from RNA transcripts. Primed by the HTBI set, a first-round RT-PCR was run on the TCR CDR3. TCRdb processed the multiplex PCR reads anew with MiXCR; each CDR3 protein has one entry. Of 250,000 to 400,000 distinct CDR3 sequences in the sample, approximately 15% were seen once. Diagnostic decisions used clinical symptoms, serum thyroxine and TRAb, thyroid ultrasound and orbital computed tomography. The CDR3 has 15 amino acids. Trimming removed 7 bases from V and 0 bases from J; junction bases left unmatched: 6. The germline V gene encodes CDR1 LNHDA and CDR2 SQIVND (reference sequence). In this sample, this clonotype turned up many times. The antigen is not known. Findings and caveats of the study: Ophthalmopathy was model-predicted a median about 6.7 months pre-onset. Most clonotypes that expanded in the thyroid above 0.001 also showed up in blood. A 13 V-J model separated ophthalmopathy from stable hyperthyroidism.

This receptor was taken from a woman aged 40 to 50 with Graves' ophthalmopathy. The chain is built from TRBV19 and TRBJ2-1, with 7 bases lining up with TRBD2. Sequencing was carried out using blood. CDR3 residues: CASMGGDHSYNEQFF. As DNA, the CDR3 is TGTGCCAGTATGGGGGGGGACCACTCCTACAATGAGCAGTTCTTC.